The 32 T cell receptor beta chains in this list originate from one sample, sequenced in a study of blood T cell repertoires in COVID-19 (dated by TCRdb to 2020 to 2022). The method was the immunoSEQ multiplex PCR assay. Sourced from immuneACCESS, this table was stored by TCRdb with only in-frame sequences that have V and J called. A share of the clones is absent; for the studies checked, an unresolved V gene accounts for under half, and the remainder has no known explanation. In this sample the table shows about 440,000 clones, 75% to 90% of which occur a single time. The top ten hold over 4% of the sample. Sequencing used peripheral blood. These receptors were taken from a woman under 40 with acute or convalescent COVID-19.

The chain has TRBV19 and TRBJ2-2; D unclear. Germline assignment: CDR1 LNHDA and CDR2 SQIVND (reference sequence). This CDR3 has 13 residues. V lost 4 bases and J 7 bases, leaving 10 bases between the germline ends. As DNA, the CDR3 is TGTGCCAGTAGTAAATACAATAACGGGGAGCTGTTTTTT. Its protein product is CASSKYNNGELFF.

The CDR3 region is CASSRAQGTEQYF. CDR3 DNA sequence: TGTGCCAGCAGCCGCGCTCAGGGGACCGAGCAGTACTTC. This chain connects TRBV6-5 to TRBJ2-7; perhaps TRBD1 as D (6 bases). V dropped 6 bases and J dropped 6 bases, with 15 bases sitting between them. CDR1 is MNHEY and CDR2 is SVGAGI in the germline V gene. This CDR3 is 13 amino acids long.

The chain uses TRBV27 and TRBJ1-2, with TRBD1 identical over 7 bases. Germline V gene data show CDR1 as MNHEY and CDR2 as SMNVEV (reference sequence). Germline trimming cut 6 bases from V and 6 bases from J; bases unmatched to any gene: 13. CDR3 length: 15 amino acids. CDR3 nucleotide sequence: TGTGCCAGCAGCCTGCTGGGACAGACGACGGATGGCTACACCTTC. This encodes CASSLLGQTTDGYTF.

The count of this clone is one. The chain recombines TRBV27 with TRBJ2-6; D ambiguous. V was trimmed by 4 bases and J by 2 bases, leaving 3 bases between them. Germline CDR1 MNHEY, CDR2 SMNVEV (reference sequence). This CDR3 region has 13 residues. DNA of the CDR3: TGTGCCAGCAGTTGGCCTGGGGCCAACGTCCTGACTTTC. Amino acids: CASSWPGANVLTF.

The gene calls are TRBV10-3 and TRBJ1-1; 10 nucleotides match TRBD1. The junction had 3 bases not matched to a gene; V was cut back by 6 bases and J by 2 bases. The CDR3 contains 14 residues. Germline lookup yields CDR1 ENHRY and CDR2 SYGVKD. The CDR3 DNA reads as TGTGCCATCAGGACAGGGGGCGGTAACACTGAAGCTTTCTTT. Protein product: CAIRTGGGNTEAFF.

The genes are TRBV12-5 and TRBJ2-1, with 7 bases aligning to TRBD1. The V and J ends lost 3 bases and 14 bases, in that order; junction bases with no gene match: 7. Germline V gives CDR1 LGHNT, CDR2 FRNRAP. CDR3 length: 12 residues. CDR3 DNA sequence: TGTGCTAGTGGTTTCGAAGGGGGCGAGGAGTTCTTC. It encodes CASGFEGGEEFF.

This sequence joins TRBV5-1 and TRBJ2-6, with D possibly being TRBD2 (5 bases). Per the germline V gene, CDR1 is SGHRS and CDR2 is YFSETQ. The CDR3 runs 15 residues. V dropped 2 bases and J dropped 3 bases, with 9 bases sitting between them. CDR3: CASSLRDFGANVLTF. CDR3 in DNA: TGCGCCAGCAGCTTACGGGATTTTGGGGCCAACGTCCTGACTTTC.

The V and J genes are TRBV7-9 and TRBJ1-2; D not resolved. The CDR3 is 13 amino acids. Trimming cost V 1 base and J 8 bases, with 11 bases left between them. Germline V gene sequence: CDR1 SEHNR, CDR2 FQNEAQ (reference sequence). The CDR3 DNA reads TGTGCCAGCAGCTTAGGGGCGAGTGGAGGCTACACCTTC. Protein sequence: CASSLGASGGYTF.

This clone turned up a few times. The rearrangement joins TRBV20-1 to TRBJ1-2, with D possibly being TRBD1 (5 bases). V lost 3 bases and J lost 8, with 13 bases in between. CDR1 and CDR2 from the germline V gene are DFQATT and SNEGSKA (reference sequence). The CDR3 has 12 residues. The CDR3 protein is CSASYGGGGYTF. CDR3 coding DNA: TGCAGTGCTAGTTATGGGGGGGGAGGCTACACCTTC.

The rearrangement uses TRBV5-4 and TRBJ2-7; 7 bases agree with TRBD1. V shed 0 bases and J 5 bases; nucleotides not matched to a gene: 2. This CDR3 contains 13 residues. CDR1 and CDR2 from the germline V gene are SGHNT and YYREEE (reference sequence). This CDR3 reads CASSLGQGDEQYF. In nucleotides, the CDR3 is TGTGCCAGCAGCTTGGGGCAGGGGGACGAGCAGTACTTC. Full variable domain (rest looked up from reference TRBV5-4 and TRBJ2-7): ETGVTQSPTHLIKTRGQQVTLRCSSQSGHNTVSWYQQALGQGPQFIFQYYREEENGRGNFPPRFSGLQFPNYSSELNVNALELDDSALYLCASSLGQGDEQYFGPGTRLTVT.

The V gene is TRBV3-1 (or the pseudogene TRBV3-2), the J gene TRBJ2-7; maybe TRBD1 (5 bases). V lost 4 bases and J 6 bases, leaving 13 bases between the germline ends. The germline gives CDR1 LGHDT, CDR2 YNNKEL (reference sequence). The CDR3 runs 13 residues. This CDR3 is CASSPTRVREQYF. CDR3 nucleotide sequence: TGTGCCAGCAGCCCTACCAGGGTACGCGAGCAGTACTTC.

V usage is TRBV11-2 and J usage is TRBJ2-7; 11 positions match TRBD2. The ends lost 1 base at V and 5 bases at J; junction bases unmatched: 7. The CDR3 extends over 16 amino acids. In germline, CDR1 is SGHAT, CDR2 FQNNGV. As DNA, the CDR3 is TGTGCCAGCAGCTTAGTCCGGCTAGCGGGGGGTCACGAGCAGTACTTC. This translates into CASSLVRLAGGHEQYF.

This clone was seen a few times. The chain joins TRBV2 to TRBJ1-1; weak D call: TRBD1 (6 bases). The V and J ends lost 1 base and 1 base respectively, with 7 bases between them. This CDR3 spans 14 amino acids. Germline V gives CDR1 SNHLY, CDR2 FYNNEI. The CDR3 nucleotides are TGTGCCAGCAGTGAAGGGACAGAGAACACTGAAGCTTTCTTT. Translation gives CASSEGTENTEAFF.

This chain joins TRBV18 and TRBJ1-4, with D possibly being TRBD1 (5 bases). V lost 3 bases to trimming and J lost 4 bases, with 6 bases between them. This CDR3 region has 13 residues. CDR1 KGHSH and CDR2 LQKENI come from the germline V gene. CDR3 loop: CASSPGLNEKLFF. The CDR3 DNA is TGTGCCAGCTCACCGGGACTTAATGAAAAACTGTTTTTT.

V gene TRBV2 combines with J gene TRBJ1-2, with 7 bases fitting TRBD1. This CDR3 is built from 14 residues. The junction had 8 bases not matched to a gene; V was cut back by 7 bases and J by 3 bases. The germline CDR1 and CDR2 sequences are SNHLY and FYNNEI. The CDR3 DNA follows: TGTGCCAGCAAGAAAGACAGGGTTGACTATGGCTACACCTTC. It is translated as CASKKDRVDYGYTF.

The chain combines TRBV28 with TRBJ2-7, with D possibly matching TRBD2 (5 bases). Germline V CDR1 and CDR2: MDHEN, SYDVKM. Trimming cost V 8 bases and J 3 bases, with 8 bases left between them. The CDR3 length is 11 residues. The CDR3 DNA is TGTGCCAGCCAGCGGAGCTACGAGCAGTACTTC. Translation gives CASQRSYEQYF.

The chain couples TRBV30 to TRBJ1-6, with 8 bases fitting TRBD1. Unmatched junction bases numbered 14, after V lost 4 bases and J lost 9 bases. Germline CDR1 reads GTSNPN; CDR2 reads SVGIG (reference sequence). This CDR3 is 16 amino acids long. In DNA, the CDR3 is TGTGCCTGGACGCCCCCCGGACAGGGAGGAACTTCACCCCTCCACTTT. Protein: CAWTPPGQGGTSPLHF. Filled out from reference TRBV30 and TRBJ1-6, the complete variable domain reads SQTIHQWPATLVQPVGSPLSLECTVEGTSNPNLYWYRQAAGRGLQLLFYSVGIGQISSEVPQNLSASRPQDRQFILSSKKLLLSDSGFYLCAWTPPGQGGTSPLHFGNGTRLTVT.

The chain employs TRBV6-5 and TRBJ2-5, with 8 bases lining up with TRBD2. Germline values: CDR1 MNHEY, CDR2 SVGAGI. After removal of 0 bases from V and 3 bases from J, the junction contained 6 bases not matched to a gene. This CDR3 region has 16 residues. CDR3 in amino acids: CASSYSTAGGEETQYF. CDR3 nucleotides: TGTGCCAGCAGTTACTCCACGGCGGGGGGCGAAGAGACCCAGTACTTC.

This chain connects TRBV5-5 to TRBJ1-1, with 9 bases that match TRBD1. V shed 4 bases and J 7 bases; nucleotides not matched to a gene: 5. The germline CDR1 and CDR2 sequences are SGHKS and YYEKEE (reference sequence). The CDR3 spans 13 residues. As DNA, the CDR3 is TGTGCCAGCAGCATGACAGGGGGTATTGAAGCTTTCTTT. It encodes CASSMTGGIEAFF.

V usage is TRBV18 and J usage is TRBJ1-1, with D unresolved. This CDR3 has 14 amino acids. Germline CDR1 is KGHSH and CDR2 is LQKENI. Trimming left V 5 bases short and J 6 bases short, with 16 bases between. CDR3: CASSSGERGPEAFF. The CDR3 DNA reads as TGTGCCAGCTCAAGTGGGGAGCGGGGTCCTGAAGCTTTCTTT.

Only one count was recorded for this clone. J is TRBJ2-1 and V is TRBV9, with TRBD2 identical over 10 bases. CDR3 size: 15 residues. Trimming at V came to 1 base and at J to 7 bases, leaving 5 bases not matched to a gene. The V gene's germline CDR1 is SGDLS and CDR2 YYNGEE. CDR3 coding DNA: TGTGCCAGCAGCGTAAGCGGGGGGGCCGAAAATGAGCAGTTCTTC. Amino acid sequence: CASSVSGGAENEQFF.

This clone was picked up a small number of times. The chain uses TRBV30 and TRBJ1-5, with D possibly matching TRBD1 (6 bases). There are 17 residues in the CDR3. Germline CDR1 reads GTSNPN; CDR2 reads SVGIG (reference sequence). Trimming cost V 1 base and J 6 bases, with 22 bases left between them. The CDR3 DNA reads as TGTGCCTGGAGTGGAGGGGCAGGGGCCACCTCAGGTCAGCCCCAGCATTTT. This encodes CAWSGGAGATSGQPQHF.

The gene calls are TRBV5-1 and TRBJ1-2; D not certain. The V and J ends lost 0 bases and 5 bases respectively, with 8 bases between them. The germline V gene has CDR1 SGHRS and CDR2 YFSETQ. CDR3 size: 13 residues. The DNA of the CDR3 is TGCGCCAGCAGCTTGGAACAGCAATATGGCTACACCTTC. Residues: CASSLEQQYGYTF.

V and J are TRBV9 and TRBJ2-3, with a possible D match to TRBD2 (7 bases). V was shortened by 3 bases and J by 2 bases, with 13 bases between the two germline ends. Per germline, CDR1 SGDLS and CDR2 YYNGEE. CDR3 length: 15 residues. CDR3 loop: CASSAAGADTDTQYF. DNA for the CDR3: TGTGCCAGCAGCGCCGCGGGGGCGGACACAGATACGCAGTATTTT. The full variable domain, completed using reference TRBV9 and TRBJ2-3, is DSGVTQTPKHLITATGQRVTLRCSPRSGDLSVYWYQQSLDQGLQFLIQYYNGEERAKGNILERFSAQQFPDLHSELNLSSLELGDSALYFCASSAAGADTDTQYFGPGTRLTVL.

This clone was counted between two and nine times. The chain carries TRBV25-1 and TRBJ1-1; 9 bases fit TRBD1. This CDR3 spans 14 amino acids. Germline lookup yields CDR1 MGHDK and CDR2 SYGVNS. V gave up 2 bases and J gave up 4 bases; unmatched junction bases: 2. The CDR3 loop reads CASSETGGITEAFF. The CDR3 region has the DNA TGTGCCAGCAGTGAAACAGGGGGCATCACTGAAGCTTTCTTT.

J is TRBJ2-2 and V is TRBV5-1; 9 nucleotides match TRBD1. The CDR3 is 16 amino acids. The V and J ends lost 2 bases and 3 bases, in that order; junction bases with no gene match: 5. The germline CDR1 and CDR2 sequences are SGHRS and YFSETQ. CDR3 protein: CASSFTGTGYTGELFF. CDR3 sequence (DNA): TGCGCCAGCAGCTTCACCGGGACAGGGTACACCGGGGAGCTGTTTTTT.

The chain employs TRBV28 and TRBJ2-3, with D maybe TRBD2 (6 bases). This CDR3 spans 14 amino acids. The V gene's germline CDR1 is MDHEN and CDR2 SYDVKM. Trimming shortened V by 11 bases and J by 7 bases, and 22 bases separated the two germline ends. CDR3 region: CAHSAAHRGNTQYF. The CDR3 nucleotides are TGTGCCCACAGTGCGGCGCACCGGGGGAATACGCAGTATTTT.

V and J are TRBV23-1 and TRBJ2-4; D not certain. TRBV23-1 is an open reading frame whose function is uncertain. The CDR3 runs 15 residues. Trimming removed 4 bases at V and 0 bases at J, with 10 bases between. CDR3 sequence (DNA): TGCGCCAGCAGTCGAATGGTACTAGCCAAAAACATTCAGTACTTC. Protein product: CASSRMVLAKNIQYF.

The chain has TRBV5-1 and TRBJ1-2, with 8 bases lining up with TRBD1. Germline CDR1 is SGHRS and CDR2 is YFSETQ. CDR3 size: 13 residues. V was clipped by 6 bases and J by 4 bases; unmatched bases: 5. The DNA for the CDR3 is TGCGCCAGCACGAAAGGACAGGGCTATGGCTACACCTTC. Translating gives CASTKGQGYGYTF.

The genes are TRBV15 and TRBJ2-6; maybe TRBD1 (6 bases). V shed 4 bases and J shed 0 bases, with 13 bases lying between them. CDR3 length: 17 residues. The germline gives CDR1 LNHNV, CDR2 YYDKDF (reference sequence). In DNA, the CDR3 is TGTGCCACCAGCAAGCCGGGACAACTCTCTGGGGCCAACGTCCTGACTTTC. Its translation is CATSKPGQLSGANVLTF.

The genes are TRBV4-1 and TRBJ2-5; D is perhaps TRBD1 (5 bases). V gave up 0 bases and J gave up 3 bases, with 8 bases separating them. Germline V gene sequence: CDR1 MGHRA, CDR2 YSYEKL. The CDR3 is 14 residues long. This CDR3 reads CASSQEGREETQYF. In DNA, the CDR3 is TGCGCCAGCAGCCAAGAGGGCAGGGAAGAGACCCAGTACTTC.

This clone was detected once. V is TRBV9 and J is TRBJ2-3, with 8 bases aligning to TRBD2. The junction had 10 bases not matched to a gene; V was cut back by 4 bases and J by 3 bases. CDR3 size: 16 residues. Germline V lookup: CDR1 SGDLS, CDR2 YYNGEE. CDR3 nucleotide sequence: TGTGCCAGCAGCTCAAGCTCCCGGGGGGGGACAGATACGCAGTATTTT. Translation: CASSSSSRGGTDTQYF.